Following are 15 T cell receptor beta chains from one sample sequenced in a study of shared clonotypes between healthy human individuals. Here immunoSEQ multiplex PCR was the method, and the copy in TCRdb shows in-frame clones only, minus some. The top ten hold around half of the sample, which has 85,000 to 100,000 clones, about 70% seen once. The sequenced sample was memory CD8+ T cells sorted from blood. The subset was: CD45RO+ cells pooled with CCR7-negative TemRA cells. The source of these receptors is a young man in good health.

The chain recombines TRBV7-9 with TRBJ2-5; D possibly uses TRBD1 or TRBD2 (5 bases each). CDR1 SEHNR and CDR2 FQNEAQ come from the germline V gene (reference sequence). Trimming left V 5 bases short and J 4 bases short, with 14 bases between. This CDR3 region has 14 residues. CDR3 protein: CASSPRGFGETQYF. The CDR3 region has the DNA TGTGCCAGCAGCCCCCGGGGCTTTGGAGAGACCCAGTACTTC.

This clone was observed a few times. V is TRBV11-2 and J is TRBJ2-1; weak D call: TRBD2 (6 bases). The CDR3 consists of 14 residues. CDR1 is SGHAT and CDR2 is FQNNGV in the germline V gene. The V and J ends lost 1 base and 4 bases respectively, with 8 bases between them. DNA for the CDR3: TGTGCCAGCAGCTTAGCTAGCGAATACAATGAGCAGTTCTTC. It translates to CASSLASEYNEQFF.

The chain recombines TRBV15 with TRBJ2-3, with TRBD2 matching over 7 bases. The CDR3 covers 20 residues. CDR1 and CDR2 from the germline V gene are LNHNV and YYDKDF (reference sequence). V trimming: 3 bases; J trimming: 2 bases; junction bases outside the gene matches: 20. DNA of the CDR3: TGTGCCACCAGCAGCCCTTTGTCGAGCGGGGCGGGCCGTAACACAGATACGCAGTATTTT. It encodes CATSSPLSSGAGRNTDTQYF.

This clone was seen more than once but under ten times. V gene TRBV19 combines with J gene TRBJ2-7; a weak D match, TRBD2 (5 bases). V was shortened by 4 bases and J by 7 bases, with 17 bases between the two germline ends. This CDR3 has 14 residues. Germline V gives CDR1 LNHDA, CDR2 SQIVND (reference sequence). CDR3 protein: CASSTEGGTLEQYF. CDR3 nucleotides: TGTGCCAGTAGTACCGAGGGCGGTACCTTGGAGCAGTACTTC.

This clone has just a few counts. The genes are TRBV25-1 and TRBJ2-1, with 10 bases lining up with TRBD2. CDR1 and CDR2 (germline): MGHDK, SYGVNS. Losses at the gene ends were 6 bases for V and 4 bases for J; bases not matched to a gene: 15. This CDR3 comprises 18 residues. Written as DNA, the CDR3 is TGTGCCAGCAGCGAAGAGGGATTCGGGACTAGCGATTACAATGAGCAGTTCTTC. This gives the protein CASSEEGFGTSDYNEQFF.

The rearrangement uses TRBV27 and TRBJ2-6; tentative D call: TRBD1 (5 bases). The CDR3 sequence is 17 residues long. Germline V lookup: CDR1 MNHEY, CDR2 SMNVEV (reference sequence). V was cut by 7 bases and J by 2 bases, with 18 bases left in between. The CDR3 DNA is TGTGCCAGCAAGGGTCAGGGCTCCTTGACTGGGGCCAACGTCCTGACTTTC. Encoded protein: CASKGQGSLTGANVLTF.

The sample holds a few counts of this clone. The chain carries TRBV6-1 and TRBJ1-2; the D is unclear. The germline V gene encodes CDR1 MNHNS and CDR2 SASEGT. CDR3 length equals 11 residues. V was trimmed by 8 bases and J by 2 bases, leaving 6 bases between them. CDR3 nucleotide sequence: TGTGCCAGCGTTCTGAACTATGGCTACACCTTC. Residues: CASVLNYGYTF.

The rearrangement uses TRBV6-5 and TRBJ2-7; D is unresolved. V was cut by 2 bases and J by 3 bases, with 17 bases left in between. Looked up from germline, CDR1 is MNHEY and CDR2 is SVGAGI. This CDR3 comprises 16 residues. CDR3 nucleotide sequence: TGTGCCAGCAGTTACCTAAAGGTCGGACCCCACTACGAGCAGTACTTC. It is translated as CASSYLKVGPHYEQYF.

This clone was observed once. The chain carries TRBV4-1 and TRBJ2-7; no clear D gene. Trimming took 1 base from V and 4 from J, leaving 14 bases between them. Germline V CDR1 and CDR2: MGHRA, YSYEKL. The CDR3 consists of 15 residues. The CDR3 spells CASSQVMLPGYEQYF. The DNA of the CDR3 is TGCGCCAGCAGCCAAGTGATGCTCCCCGGTTACGAGCAGTACTTC.

The rearrangement uses TRBV4-1 and TRBJ1-5, with 7 bases aligning to TRBD1. The ends lost 1 base at V and 2 bases at J; junction bases unmatched: 2. The length of the CDR3 is 15 residues. The germline gives CDR1 MGHRA, CDR2 YSYEKL. CDR3 DNA sequence: TGCGCCAGCAGCCAAGGACAGGGTGGCAATCAGCCCCAGCATTTT. Its protein product is CASSQGQGGNQPQHF.

At least ten counts were recorded for this clone. The J gene is TRBJ2-2, the V gene TRBV7-9; D is perhaps TRBD1 (5 bases). The CDR3 sequence is 14 residues long. Germline V gene lookup returns CDR1 SEHNR and CDR2 FQNEAQ (reference sequence). V lost 8 bases and J 3 bases, leaving 13 bases between the germline ends. DNA for the CDR3: TGTGCCAGCTCCTTAGGGGCGGACACCGGGGAGCTGTTTTTT. It codes for CASSLGADTGELFF.

The chain has TRBV28 and TRBJ1-5, with 8 bases aligning to TRBD1. The CDR3 spans 17 residues. Germline CDR1 MDHEN, CDR2 SYDVKM. The junction had 10 bases not matched to a gene; V was cut back by 6 bases and J by 0 bases. The CDR3 protein is CASRGDRSFYSNQPQHF. CDR3 in DNA: TGTGCCAGCAGGGGGGACAGGAGTTTCTATAGCAATCAGCCCCAGCATTTT.

The CDR3, as DNA: TGCAGCGTTAAGACTAGCGGCCAAGAGACCCAGTACTTC. This translates into CSVKTSGQETQYF. This chain joins TRBV29-1 and TRBJ2-5; 9 bases agree with TRBD2. The J segment lost 1 base and the V segment lost 5 bases, leaving 2 bases of the junction unmatched. CDR3 length equals 13 residues. CDR1 and CDR2 from the germline V gene are SQVTM and ANQGSEA. Complete variable domain (other parts from reference TRBV29-1 and TRBJ2-5): SAVISQKPSRDICQRGTSLTIQCQVDSQVTMMFWYRQQPGQSLTLIATANQGSEATYESGFVIDKFPISRPNLTFSTLTVSNMSPEDSSIYLCSVKTSGQETQYFGPGTRLLVL.

The chain uses TRBV4-3 and TRBJ2-7; 10 bases are shared with TRBD1. J lost 2 bases, V lost 0 bases, and 4 bases had no gene match. Per the germline V gene, CDR1 is LGHNA and CDR2 is YSLEER. The length of the CDR3 is 16 residues. The CDR3 coding sequence is TGCGCCAGCAGCCAAGATGCAGGGACAGGGGCCTACGAGCAGTACTTC. It specifies CASSQDAGTGAYEQYF.

The V gene is TRBV5-1, the J gene TRBJ2-5; 7 bases fit TRBD1. V shed 0 bases and J 3 bases; nucleotides not matched to a gene: 2. Germline V gene sequence: CDR1 SGHRS, CDR2 YFSETQ. This CDR3 contains 14 residues. The CDR3 nucleotides are TGCGCCAGCAGCTTGGGGACAGGTGAAGAGACCCAGTACTTC. It specifies CASSLGTGEETQYF.